What follows are 7 T cell receptor beta chains derived from one specimen sequenced in a study of T cells in localized non-small cell lung cancer. Clones were read by immunoSEQ multiplex PCR, and TCRdb kept only the in-frame ones, dropping some. The repertoire consists of some 49,000 clones, with 65% to 90% occurring once and the leading ten covering 17%. The starting material was peripheral blood mononuclear cells, obtained before any cancer treatment. The source is a man aged 35-75 years with stage III lung adenocarcinoma.

CDR3 DNA sequence: TGTGCCAGTGGACAGGGGTACGAGCAGTACTTC. Amino acid sequence: CASGQGYEQYF. This sequence joins TRBV19 and TRBJ2-7; 9 nucleotides line up with TRBD1. The germline gives CDR1 LNHDA, CDR2 SQIVND (reference sequence). Trimming cost V 8 bases and J 4 bases; bases outside gene matches: 0. There are 11 residues in the CDR3.

The rearrangement joins TRBV10-3 to TRBJ2-2, with TRBD2 matching 7 bases. Germline V gene sequence: CDR1 ENHRY, CDR2 SYGVKD. V shed 7 bases, J shed 4 bases, and the junction held 9 bases outside the gene matches. CDR3 length: 15 amino acids. The CDR3 loop reads CAITPGGKGTGELFF. The CDR3 DNA follows: TGTGCCATCACTCCCGGGGGGAAAGGCACCGGGGAGCTGTTTTTT.

The chain uses TRBV6-5 and TRBJ2-1; the D gene could be TRBD1 or TRBD2 (6 bases each). This CDR3 is built from 16 residues. Trimming pared 4 bases from V and 3 bases from J, leaving 16 bases between. The V gene's germline CDR1 is MNHEY and CDR2 SVGAGI. The CDR3 DNA reads TGTGCCAGCAGTTCGGAGGGGTTACAGGGCTACAATGAGCAGTTCTTC. It translates to CASSSEGLQGYNEQFF.

The chain recombines TRBV27 with TRBJ1-5, with D perhaps matching TRBD1 (5 bases). Trimming cost V 8 bases and J 6 bases, with 17 bases left between them. CDR1 is MNHEY and CDR2 is SMNVEV in the germline V gene (reference sequence). CDR3 length: 14 residues. The CDR3 here is CASGGGYKFQPQHF. CDR3 in DNA: TGTGCCAGCGGGGGAGGGTACAAATTTCAGCCCCAGCATTTT.

The chain recombines TRBV11-2 with TRBJ2-1; 13 bases line up with TRBD2. The CDR3 has 16 residues. Germline values: CDR1 SGHAT, CDR2 FQNNGV. J was trimmed by 3 bases and V by 5 bases; bases with no gene match: 4. CDR3 nucleotide sequence: TGTGCCAGCAGCCTGTGGACTAGCGGGAGCTACAATGAGCAGTTCTTC. As protein: CASSLWTSGSYNEQFF.

This clone has just one count. The chain links TRBV18 to TRBJ2-1; 8 nucleotides align to TRBD1. The germline V gene encodes CDR1 KGHSH and CDR2 LQKENI. The J segment lost 3 bases and the V segment lost 0 bases, leaving 7 bases of the junction unmatched. The CDR3 runs 17 residues. In DNA form, the CDR3 reads TGTGCCAGCTCACCACCCCCGACAGGGGCATTCTACAATGAGCAGTTCTTC. Translation gives CASSPPPTGAFYNEQFF.

The chain carries TRBV4-1 and TRBJ2-3; the D is unclear. V lost 1 base to trimming and J lost 4 bases, with 0 bases between them. The CDR3 consists of 11 residues. Germline values: CDR1 MGHRA, CDR2 YSYEKL. The DNA for the CDR3 is TGCGCCAGCAGCCAAGCAGATACGCAGTATTTT. Its protein product is CASSQADTQYF.